What follows is one TCR beta chain and its context. This record comes from a study of cytomegalovirus exposure and HLA in healthy donors. A multiplex PCR was run with 60 Vbeta primers and 13 Jbeta primers. Libraries were prepared by immunoSEQ multiplex PCR; TCRdb keeps only in-frame clonotypes and omits some of them. The repertoire includes around 150,000 clones, around four fifths of them detected once, and roughly 7.7% sits in the top ten. The V and J ends lost 0 bases and 5 bases, in that order; junction bases with no gene match: 2. Germline values: CDR1 SGHTS, CDR2 YDEGEE. The CDR3 length is 15 residues.

The sample comprised PBMCs. V gene TRBV5-8 combines with J gene TRBJ1-4; 9 nucleotides line up with TRBD1. The receptor comes from a woman between 45 and 65 years old in good health and CMV-seropositive. The CDR3 sequence: CASSLGTGVNEKLFF. The CDR3 nucleotides are TGTGCCAGCAGCTTGGGGACAGGGGTAAATGAAAAACTGTTTTTT.